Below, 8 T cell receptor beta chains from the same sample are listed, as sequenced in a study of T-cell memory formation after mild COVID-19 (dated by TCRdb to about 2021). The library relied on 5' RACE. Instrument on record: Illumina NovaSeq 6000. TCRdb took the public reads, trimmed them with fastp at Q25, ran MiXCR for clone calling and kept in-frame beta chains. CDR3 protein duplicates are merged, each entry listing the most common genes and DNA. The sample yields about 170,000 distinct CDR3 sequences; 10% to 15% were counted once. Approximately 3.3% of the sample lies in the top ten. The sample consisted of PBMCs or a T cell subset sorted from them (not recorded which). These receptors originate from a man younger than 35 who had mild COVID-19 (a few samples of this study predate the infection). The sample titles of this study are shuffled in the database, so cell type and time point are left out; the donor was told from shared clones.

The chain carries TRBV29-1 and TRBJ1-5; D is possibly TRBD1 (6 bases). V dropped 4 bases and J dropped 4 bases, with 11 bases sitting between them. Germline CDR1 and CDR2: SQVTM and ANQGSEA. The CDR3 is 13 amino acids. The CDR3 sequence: CSVGGGQNQPQHF. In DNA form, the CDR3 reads TGCAGCGTTGGGGGGGGGCAGAATCAGCCCCAGCATTTT.

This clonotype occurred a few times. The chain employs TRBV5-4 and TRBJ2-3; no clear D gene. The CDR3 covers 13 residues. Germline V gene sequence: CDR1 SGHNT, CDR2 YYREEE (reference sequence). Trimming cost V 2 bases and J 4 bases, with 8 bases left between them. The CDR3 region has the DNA TGTGCCAGCAGCTTTCAGGTACCAGATACGCAGTATTTT. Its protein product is CASSFQVPDTQYF. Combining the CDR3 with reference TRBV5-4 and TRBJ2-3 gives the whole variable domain ETGVTQSPTHLIKTRGQQVTLRCSSQSGHNTVSWYQQALGQGPQFIFQYYREEENGRGNFPPRFSGLQFPNYSSELNVNALELDDSALYLCASSFQVPDTQYFGPGTRLTVL.

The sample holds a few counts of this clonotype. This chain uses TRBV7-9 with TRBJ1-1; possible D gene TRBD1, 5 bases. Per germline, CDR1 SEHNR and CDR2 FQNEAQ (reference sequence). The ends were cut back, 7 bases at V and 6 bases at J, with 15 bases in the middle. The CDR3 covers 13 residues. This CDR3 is CASNPARGAEAFF. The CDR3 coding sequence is TGTGCCAGCAACCCTGCTCGGGGGGCTGAAGCTTTCTTT. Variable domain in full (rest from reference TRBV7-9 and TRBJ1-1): DTGVSQNPRHKITKRGQNVTFRCDPISEHNRLYWYRQTLGQGPEFLTYFQNEAQLEKSRLLSDRFSAERPKGSFSTLEIQRTEQGDSAMYLCASNPARGAEAFFGQGTRLTVV.

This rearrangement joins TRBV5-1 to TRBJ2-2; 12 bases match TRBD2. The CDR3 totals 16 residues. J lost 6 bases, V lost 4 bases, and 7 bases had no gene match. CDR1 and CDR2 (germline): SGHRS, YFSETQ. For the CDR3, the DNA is TGCGCCAGCAGCCTCGGACTAGCGGGGTTCCCCGGGGAGCTGTTTTTT. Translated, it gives CASSLGLAGFPGELFF.

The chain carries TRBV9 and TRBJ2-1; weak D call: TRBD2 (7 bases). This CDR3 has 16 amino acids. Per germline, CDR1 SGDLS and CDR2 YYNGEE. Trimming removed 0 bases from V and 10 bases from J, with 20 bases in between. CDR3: CASSVAGQGGVREQFF. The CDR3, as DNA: TGTGCCAGCAGCGTAGCTGGACAAGGGGGGGTGAGGGAGCAGTTCTTC.

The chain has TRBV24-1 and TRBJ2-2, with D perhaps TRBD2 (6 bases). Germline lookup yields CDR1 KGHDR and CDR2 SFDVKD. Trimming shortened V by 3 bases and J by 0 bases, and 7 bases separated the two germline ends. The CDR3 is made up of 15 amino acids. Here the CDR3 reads CATSDPGANTGELFF. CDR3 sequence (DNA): TGTGCCACCAGTGATCCGGGGGCGAACACCGGGGAGCTGTTTTTT.

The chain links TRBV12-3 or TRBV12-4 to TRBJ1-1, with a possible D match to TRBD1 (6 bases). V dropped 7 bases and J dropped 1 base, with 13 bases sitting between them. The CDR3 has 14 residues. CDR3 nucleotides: TGTGCCAGCACCCCGGGACAACGGAACACTGAAGCTTTCTTT. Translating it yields CASTPGQRNTEAFF.

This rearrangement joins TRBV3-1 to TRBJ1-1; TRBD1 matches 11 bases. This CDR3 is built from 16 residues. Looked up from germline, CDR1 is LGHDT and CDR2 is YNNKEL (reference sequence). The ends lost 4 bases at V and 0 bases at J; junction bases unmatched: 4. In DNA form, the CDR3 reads TGTGCCAGCAGCCGGGGACAGGGGGGAATGAACACTGAAGCTTTCTTT. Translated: CASSRGQGGMNTEAFF.